This TCR beta chain was recorded in a study of T cells after yellow fever vaccination. Overall study context: Any fraction with a low cell number was prepared using SMART-Seq v4 Ultra Low Input.

The germline gives CDR1 SQVTM, CDR2 ANQGSEA. CDR3 size: 15 residues. The ends lost 2 bases at V and 5 bases at J; junction bases unmatched: 8. In its sample, this clonotype was seen many times. Its antigen is unidentified. Researchers made TCR cDNA using 5'RACE template switching, and this step added a universal primer site and UMIs. TCRdb reprocessed the 5' RACE reads with MiXCR, giving one entry per CDR3 protein. The sample lists some 200,000 distinct CDR3 sequences; 9.5% to 12% were seen once. Findings and caveats of the study: The booster saw the reappearance of most primary-vaccination clones (approximately 96% CD4, roughly 90% CD8). Overlap between CD4 and CD8 compartments was detected for a small share of clonotypes.

This chain joins TRBV29-1 and TRBJ2-3, with TRBD2 matching over 9 bases. The source is a man younger than 35 who received the YFV17D yellow fever vaccine. Source: CD8+ T cells sorted from PBMCs, taken 15 days after the yellow fever booster vaccination. CDR3 sequence (DNA): TGCAGCGTTGAACGAGCGGGGGGCCCGGAAGATACGCAGTATTTT. Translated: CSVERAGGPEDTQYF.